What follows are 20 T cell receptor beta chains derived from one specimen sequenced in a study of blood T cell repertoires in COVID-19. TCRdb keeps only in-frame clones here, not all; method: immunoSEQ multiplex PCR. The sample contains approximately 46,000 clones, 86% of which appear only once. The sample consisted of peripheral blood. The origin of the receptors is a man aged 55 to 69 with active or convalescent COVID-19.

CDR3 DNA: TGTGCCAGTAGTATTGGCAGTCACACCGGGGAGCTGTTTTTT. This translates into CASSIGSHTGELFF. J is TRBJ2-2 and V is TRBV19; D remains ambiguous. The CDR3 length is 14 residues. CDR1 LNHDA and CDR2 SQIVND come from the germline V gene (reference sequence). Trimming removed 3 bases at V and 3 bases at J, with 8 bases between.

The chain recombines TRBV19 with TRBJ2-1, with 8 bases lining up with TRBD2. The CDR3 contains 13 residues. The ends lost 9 bases at V and 3 bases at J; junction bases unmatched: 4. Germline-derived CDR1 and CDR2 are LNHDA and SQIVND (reference sequence). The CDR3 reads CASAGGLYNEQFF. Here the CDR3 DNA reads TGTGCCAGCGCGGGGGGACTCTACAATGAGCAGTTCTTC.

This rearrangement joins TRBV5-1 to TRBJ1-2; D is ambiguous. Germline CDR1 reads SGHRS; CDR2 reads YFSETQ. V was clipped by 3 bases and J by 5 bases, with 11 bases between them. The CDR3 is made up of 13 amino acids. The CDR3 reads CASSSEGGYGYTF. The CDR3 region has the DNA TGCGCCAGCAGCTCGGAGGGTGGGTATGGCTACACCTTC.

This clone turned up a few times. V usage is TRBV28 and J usage is TRBJ1-4, with D unclear. Deletions cut 2 bases from V and 2 bases from J, with 9 bases between. Germline CDR1 reads MDHEN; CDR2 reads SYDVKM. This CDR3 region has 15 residues. This CDR3 reads CASSLNDLTNEKLFF. The DNA of the CDR3 is TGTGCCAGCAGTTTAAACGACTTGACTAATGAAAAACTGTTTTTT. Looking up the rest from reference TRBV28 and TRBJ1-4 gives the full variable domain: DVKVTQSSRYLVKRTGEKVFLECVQDMDHENMFWYRQDPGLGLRLIYFSYDVKMKEKGDIPEGYSVSREKKERFSLILESASTNQTSMYLCASSLNDLTNEKLFFGSGTQLSVL.

This chain uses TRBV30 with TRBJ1-1; 8 nucleotides match TRBD1. This CDR3 region has 15 residues. Germline V gene lookup returns CDR1 GTSNPN and CDR2 SVGIG (reference sequence). The V gene end was trimmed by 1 base and the J gene end by 5 bases; junction bases not matched to a gene: 9. CDR3 sequence reads: CAWSARDRILTEAFF. CDR3 bases: TGTGCCTGGAGTGCCAGGGACAGGATTTTGACTGAAGCTTTCTTT. Looking up the rest from reference TRBV30 and TRBJ1-1 gives the full variable domain: SQTIHQWPATLVQPVGSPLSLECTVEGTSNPNLYWYRQAAGRGLQLLFYSVGIGQISSEVPQNLSASRPQDRQFILSSKKLLLSDSGFYLCAWSARDRILTEAFFGQGTRLTVV.

A few counts support this clone. The rearrangement links TRBV6-4 to TRBJ1-5; 8 bases are shared with TRBD1. Trimming took 4 bases from V and 6 from J; bases not matched to a gene: 2. Germline V gene sequence: CDR1 MRHNA, CDR2 SNTAGT. The CDR3 has 13 residues. CDR3 in DNA: TGTGCCAGCAGTGTAGACAGGGGTCAGCCCCAGCATTTT. Amino acids: CASSVDRGQPQHF.

The chain recombines TRBV12-3 or TRBV12-4 with TRBJ2-1; D gene uncertain. This CDR3 is built from 11 residues. Trimming took 3 bases from V and 8 from J, leaving 5 bases between them. The CDR3 region is CASSLGYEQFF. The CDR3 region has the DNA TGTGCCAGCAGTTTGGGCTATGAGCAGTTCTTC.

The CDR3 spells CASTFASGTSGSYEQYF. The CDR3 bases are TGTGCCAGCACCTTCGCTTCCGGGACTAGCGGAAGCTACGAGCAGTACTTC. V gene TRBV28 combines with J gene TRBJ2-7; TRBD2 agrees at 11 bases. The germline V gene has CDR1 MDHEN and CDR2 SYDVKM. CDR3 length equals 17 residues. The junction had 14 bases not matched to a gene; V was cut back by 7 bases and J by 3 bases.

CDR3: CASSASSGGRFNEQFF. In DNA, the CDR3 is TGTGCCAGCAGCGCCTCTAGCGGGGGGCGATTCAATGAGCAGTTCTTC. The chain couples TRBV9 to TRBJ2-1; 11 positions agree with TRBD2. This CDR3 spans 16 amino acids. CDR1 is SGDLS, CDR2 YYNGEE, per germline. V lost 3 bases and J lost 6; bases outside the gene matches: 8.

This clone has only one observation. The rearrangement joins TRBV6-5 to TRBJ1-2, with 7 bases matching TRBD1. Per the germline V gene, CDR1 is MNHEY and CDR2 is SVGAGI. The CDR3 loop spans 13 amino acids. V dropped 4 bases and J dropped 4; count of bases not matched to a gene: 3. The CDR3 nucleotides read TGTGCCAGCAGTTCGACAGGGTTCTATGGCTACACCTTC. Encoded protein: CASSSTGFYGYTF.

The chain carries TRBV4-2 and TRBJ1-4; 10 bases match TRBD1. Trimming took 1 base from V and 9 from J; bases not matched to a gene: 5. This CDR3 region has 15 residues. Germline V lookup: CDR1 LGHNA, CDR2 YNFKEQ. The CDR3 bases are TGTGCCAGCAGCCAAGCCGGGACAGGGGCTCAAAAACTGTTTTTT. This codes for CASSQAGTGAQKLFF.

Here the CDR3 reads CSAIANGYTF. The CDR3 nucleotides are TGCAGTGCTATAGCGAATGGCTACACCTTC. The rearrangement joins TRBV20-1 to TRBJ1-2; no definite D call. This CDR3 region has 10 residues. CDR1 is DFQATT and CDR2 is SNEGSKA in the germline V gene (reference sequence). The V end was cut by 4 bases, the J end by 6 bases, with 6 bases between.

This chain connects TRBV7-8 to TRBJ2-2; 8 bases match TRBD2. V trimming: 5 bases; J trimming: 3 bases; junction bases outside the gene matches: 8. The CDR3 length is 16 residues. The germline CDR1 and CDR2 sequences are SGHVS and FQNEAQ. The CDR3 nucleotides are TGTGCCAGCAGCCTAGGACTAGCCGAAGACACCGGGGAGCTGTTTTTT. Translating it yields CASSLGLAEDTGELFF.

V usage is TRBV19 and J usage is TRBJ1-1; D is unclear. The CDR3 sequence is 13 residues long. CDR1 is LNHDA, CDR2 SQIVND, per germline (reference sequence). Trimming took off 2 bases at V and 1 base at J, with 5 bases between the two ends. This chain's CDR3 is CASSISGNTEAFF. In DNA form, the CDR3 reads TGTGCCAGTAGTATATCGGGGAACACTGAAGCTTTCTTT.

The chain links TRBV5-1 to TRBJ2-5; 10 bases are shared with TRBD1. V trimming: 0 bases; J trimming: 4 bases; junction bases outside the gene matches: 0. Germline V gives CDR1 SGHRS, CDR2 YFSETQ. This CDR3 comprises 14 residues. In DNA form, the CDR3 reads TGCGCCAGCAGCTTGGGGGACAGGGGAGAGACCCAGTACTTC. Translation: CASSLGDRGETQYF.

This chain uses TRBV18 with TRBJ2-2, with D perhaps TRBD1 (6 bases). The CDR3 length is 15 residues. Germline CDR1 KGHSH, CDR2 LQKENI. The germline V and J ends were trimmed by 3 bases and 7 bases, with 15 bases remaining between them. The CDR3 bases are TGTGCCAGCTCACCGTTAACTACAGGGAACGGGGAGCTGTTTTTT. Translating gives CASSPLTTGNGELFF.

V and J are TRBV4-2 and TRBJ1-2; a possible D gene is TRBD1 (5 bases). This CDR3 contains 14 residues. Germline CDR1 is LGHNA and CDR2 is YNFKEQ. Trimming cost V 1 base and J 0 bases, with 6 bases left between them. CDR3 protein: CASSQVQANYGYTF. The DNA for the CDR3 is TGTGCCAGCAGCCAAGTACAGGCTAACTATGGCTACACCTTC.

The chain carries TRBV2 and TRBJ2-6, with D perhaps matching TRBD1 (5 bases). Trimming removed 6 bases at V and 1 base at J, with 16 bases between. The CDR3 length is 17 residues. The V gene's germline CDR1 is SNHLY and CDR2 FYNNEI. The CDR3 sequence: CASRPGAGRSGANVLTF. The CDR3 region has the DNA TGTGCCAGCAGGCCCGGAGCAGGGCGGTCTGGGGCCAACGTCCTGACTTTC.

This clone has more than one count but fewer than ten. V usage is TRBV4-3 and J usage is TRBJ2-3; D is unclear. CDR1 LGHNA and CDR2 YSLEER come from the germline V gene. Deletions cut 0 bases from V and 2 bases from J, with 6 bases between. The CDR3 loop spans 14 amino acids. DNA for the CDR3: TGCGCCAGCAGCCAAGAACTTTACACAGATACGCAGTATTTT. This translates into CASSQELYTDTQYF.

V and J are TRBV28 and TRBJ2-1, with 10 bases fitting TRBD2. The length of the CDR3 is 16 residues. Germline V gene lookup returns CDR1 MDHEN and CDR2 SYDVKM. V lost 6 bases to trimming and J lost 5 bases; unmatched junction nucleotides: 10. The chain's CDR3 is CASRGELAGFNNEQFF. CDR3 DNA sequence: TGTGCCAGCAGGGGGGAACTAGCGGGGTTCAACAATGAGCAGTTCTTC.